This T cell receptor (beta chain) was retrieved from a study of human T cells and chemical hapten exposure. After removal of 5 bases from V and 4 bases from J, the junction contained 5 bases not matched to a gene. The CDR3 spans 16 residues. Per the germline V gene, CDR1 is MNHEY and CDR2 is SVGEGT. As to time point: patch test 1, 2 weeks after DPC sensitization. This sample's treatment: therapeutic diphenylcyclopropenone sensitization with weekly scalp DPC. One entry per CDR3 protein, called by TCRdb with MiXCR from the RACE reads. The table records around 160,000 distinct CDR3 sequences, approximately 15% of them present only once.

This sequence joins TRBV6-2 or TRBV6-3 and TRBJ2-1; TRBD2 matches 13 bases. The sample was whole blood, taken in connection with sensitization to the hapten diphenylcyclopropenone (DPC). This sequence originates from a woman in her twenties or thirties with alopecia areata. Some clones in this sample may be carry-over from other donors' samples. CDR3 nucleotide sequence: TGTGCCAGCAGTAATACGGGACTAGCGGGGTACAATGAGCAGTTCTTC. It yields the protein CASSNTGLAGYNEQFF.